Described below is a single T cell receptor (beta chain) sequence and its context. Its matching antigen is unknown. PBMCs, at least 6.5 million per sample, were isolated. This specimen comes from a study of blood T cells in healthy people across ages. A second PCR of roughly 7 to 11 cycles used a sample-barcoded 5' primer and a J-beta primer mix. Individual samples furnished no less than 2.5 million CDR3-containing paired-end reads apiece. MiXCR, run by TCRdb on the 5' RACE reads, gives a single entry per CDR3 protein. The sample includes roughly 800,000 distinct CDR3 sequences, 55% to 75% of them seen just once. General study findings and limits: Age brought a roughly linear fall in TCR beta diversity measured per million T cells. A conclusive naive versus antigen-experienced comparison was prevented by the unsorted PBMCs.

V lost 6 bases and J 4 bases, leaving 21 bases between the germline ends. Per germline, CDR1 MNHEY and CDR2 SVGEGT. The length of the CDR3 is 16 residues. The gene calls are TRBV6-2 or TRBV6-3 and TRBJ1-2; no reliable D call. The TCR was taken from a man aged 25-45 years in good health. The sequenced sample was blood. CDR3 sequence (DNA): TGTGCCAGCAGGGCCGGGAAGGGTCCACGCCTCTATGGCTACACCTTC. Translated: CASRAGKGPRLYGYTF.